This TCR beta chain stems from a study of T-cell memory formation after mild COVID-19. This clonotype was recorded a few times. V was shortened by 11 bases and J by 6 bases, with 18 bases between the two germline ends. The CDR3 loop spans 13 amino acids. CDR1 is WSHSY and CDR2 is SAAADI in the germline V gene. TCRdb used MiXCR to reprocess the 5' RACE reads, holding one entry per CDR3 protein. Here the sample spans approximately 250,000 distinct CDR3 sequences, 15% to 17% being singletons. What was sequenced was PBMCs or a T cell subset sorted from them (not recorded which). The sequence derives from an adult woman who had mild COVID-19 (a few samples of this study predate the infection). Cell type and time point are not known. V is TRBV10-2 and J is TRBJ2-3, with a tentative D call TRBD2 (6 bases). The CDR3, as DNA: TGCGCCTCCAAGGGAGGTACTCTCGATACGCAGTATTTT. This translates into CASKGGTLDTQYF.